The entry that follows covers one T cell receptor (beta chain) sequence. The entry originates in a study of cytotoxic CD8 clonotypes in ibrutinib-treated CLL. Study-level information: The response samples were taken once patients had been treated for a median of around twelve months, range 6 to 36.

Germline lookup yields CDR1 SGDLS and CDR2 YYNGEE. Trimming cost V 0 bases and J 7 bases, with 8 bases left between them. The CDR3 sequence is 13 residues long. TCRdb keeps only in-frame clones here, not all; method: immunoSEQ multiplex PCR. The sample includes about 86,000 clones, around 83% of them seen just once. The sequence was obtained from a human donor with chronic lymphocytic leukemia. The chain recombines TRBV9 with TRBJ2-1, with D possibly matching TRBD2 (6 bases). This specimen was PBMCs, taken before ibrutinib treatment. CDR3 coding DNA: TGTGCCAGCAGCGTAGCGGGGAGGAATGAGCAGTTCTTC. Its translation: CASSVAGRNEQFF.